Sequencing of this TCR beta chain was carried out in a study of long-term antiretroviral therapy in people with HIV. Version v3.0 of the immunoSEQ assay was performed at survey level. Here immunoSEQ multiplex PCR was the method, and the copy in TCRdb shows in-frame clones only, minus some. The repertoire consists of 13,000 or so clones, with 80% occurring once and the leading ten covering over 10%. General study points: The study found that diversity rose after ART but stayed below transplant donor controls. Dominant in the repertoire at all time points were clones expanded before ART.

The CDR3 has 16 residues. The V and J ends lost 4 bases and 5 bases respectively, with 19 bases between them. CDR1 and CDR2 from the germline V gene are SEHNR and FQNEAQ (reference sequence). As to this clone: Its antigen is unknown.

This clonotype was obtained from a man between 40 and 49 years old with HIV. The rearrangement uses TRBV7-9 and TRBJ2-3, with D perhaps being TRBD1 or TRBD2 (7 bases each). Material: unsorted PBMCs, obtained 3.2 years before starting antiretroviral therapy. Here the CDR3 reads CASSYPTGRGEDTQYF. CDR3 DNA: TGTGCCAGCAGCTACCCGACAGGGAGGGGCGAAGATACGCAGTATTTT.